The 30 T cell receptor beta chains below come from one sample, sequenced in a study of blood T cell repertoires in COVID-19. Clones were sequenced by immunoSEQ multiplex PCR, and TCRdb holds only the in-frame ones, with some missing. The sample lists 70,000 to 100,000 clones, around nine tenths occurring once. Sample: peripheral blood. The receptors derive from a woman over 75 with acute or convalescent COVID-19.

This clone was recorded only once. This sequence joins TRBV7-2 and TRBJ2-1; the match to TRBD2 covers 8 bases. The germline V gene has CDR1 SGHTA and CDR2 FQGNSA. This CDR3 contains 14 residues. Trimming took 4 bases from V and 4 from J; bases not matched to a gene: 3. The CDR3 DNA reads TGTGCCAGCAGCTCCTTAGCGGGGTACAATGAGCAGTTCTTC. Its translation is CASSSLAGYNEQFF. Looking up the rest from reference TRBV7-2 and TRBJ2-1 gives the full variable domain: GAGVSQSPSNKVTEKGKDVELRCDPISGHTALYWYRQSLGQGLEFLIYFQGNSAPDKSGLPSDRFSAERTGGSVSTLTIQRTQQEDSAVYLCASSSLAGYNEQFFGPGTRLTVL.

The J gene is TRBJ1-1, the V gene TRBV30; TRBD1 might be the D (6 bases). Trimming stripped 1 base from V and 5 bases from J, with 11 bases between. The CDR3 loop spans 13 amino acids. Looked up from germline, CDR1 is GTSNPN and CDR2 is SVGIG (reference sequence). CDR3 nucleotide sequence: TGTGCCTGGAGTGGGACAGTTAGGACTGAAGCTTTCTTT. Its translation: CAWSGTVRTEAFF.

DNA of the CDR3: TGTGCCACCAGTGATTTTACAGGAAACTATGGCTACACCTTC. Translating it yields CATSDFTGNYGYTF. The rearrangement joins TRBV24-1 to TRBJ1-2, with a possible D match to TRBD1 (5 bases). V dropped 1 base and J dropped 2 bases, with 7 bases sitting between them. The CDR3 extends over 14 amino acids. The V gene's germline CDR1 is KGHDR and CDR2 SFDVKD.

The gene calls are TRBV7-3 and TRBJ1-1; unclear D gene. CDR3 length: 13 residues. Between the trimmed V and J ends, which lost 3 bases and 1 base, there was a span of 6 bases. Germline V gene lookup returns CDR1 SGHTA and CDR2 FQGTGA. As DNA, the CDR3 is TGTGCCAGCAGCTTGAGCGGGAACACTGAAGCTTTCTTT. Amino acid sequence: CASSLSGNTEAFF.

The rearrangement uses TRBV29-1 and TRBJ2-3, with TRBD1 as a possible D gene (6 bases). Germline V lookup: CDR1 SQVTM, CDR2 ANQGSEA. V was clipped by 6 bases and J by 0 bases, with 13 bases between them. The CDR3 consists of 14 residues. The CDR3 coding sequence is TGCAGCGTCGGGCGGACAGCGAGCACAGATACGCAGTATTTT. Translation gives CSVGRTASTDTQYF.

V usage is TRBV18 and J usage is TRBJ1-1; 11 bases align to TRBD1. This CDR3 has 13 amino acids. Per the germline V gene, CDR1 is KGHSH and CDR2 is LQKENI. J gave up 7 bases and V 4 bases, and 2 bases lay outside the gene matches. CDR3 DNA sequence: TGTGCCAGCTCACTCGGGACAGGGGGTGAAGCTTTCTTT. It yields the protein CASSLGTGGEAFF. Combining the CDR3 with reference TRBV18 and TRBJ1-1 gives the whole variable domain NAGVMQNPRHLVRRRGQEARLRCSPMKGHSHVYWYRQLPEEGLKFMVYLQKENIIDESGMPKERFSAEFPKEGPSILRIQQVVRGDSAAYFCASSLGTGGEAFFGQGTRLTVV.

This clone was seen a single time. The chain recombines TRBV10-3 with TRBJ1-5; TRBD1 agrees at 8 bases. V lost 5 bases and J lost 6; bases outside the gene matches: 9. Germline V gene data show CDR1 as ENHRY and CDR2 as SYGVKD. The CDR3 is 15 residues long. The CDR3 reads CAISPTAGGGQPQHF. CDR3 coding DNA: TGTGCCATCAGTCCAACCGCAGGGGGCGGTCAGCCCCAGCATTTT.

J is TRBJ1-5 and V is TRBV5-8; D is perhaps TRBD1 (5 bases). CDR1 and CDR2 from the germline V gene are SGHTS and YDEGEE. This CDR3 contains 16 residues. The V gene lost 0 bases and the J gene lost 7 bases, with 17 bases spanning the gap. Written as DNA, the CDR3 is TGTGCCAGCAGCTTGGTTTTCGCAGGGAGGGGCCAGCCCCAGCATTTT. Translating it yields CASSLVFAGRGQPQHF.

This chain uses TRBV9 with TRBJ2-1; TRBD2 is a possible D gene (5 bases). CDR1 is SGDLS and CDR2 is YYNGEE in the germline V gene. The CDR3 sequence is 16 residues long. V lost 2 bases, J lost 4 bases, and 16 bases lay in between. CDR3 coding DNA: TGTGCCAGCAGCGTCTGGGTAGCCAGCGGTTACAATGAGCAGTTCTTC. This translates into CASSVWVASGYNEQFF.

This chain joins TRBV25-1 and TRBJ2-5; D unresolved. Between the trimmed V and J ends, which lost 1 base and 4 bases, there was a span of 10 bases. The CDR3 has 14 residues. CDR1 MGHDK and CDR2 SYGVNS come from the germline V gene. The CDR3 here is CASSEFRSGETQYF. CDR3 nucleotide sequence: TGTGCCAGCAGTGAATTTCGGAGTGGAGAGACCCAGTACTTC.

The V and J genes are TRBV6-6 and TRBJ1-5, with a weak D call TRBD1 (5 bases). The CDR3 spans 17 residues. Per the germline V gene, CDR1 is MNHNY and CDR2 is SVGAGI (reference sequence). V lost 5 bases to trimming and J lost 4 bases, with 21 bases between them. In DNA, the CDR3 is TGTGCCAGCAGTCCACCGGGGGAGGGTTTATGGAATCAGCCCCAGCATTTT. Translation: CASSPPGEGLWNQPQHF.

The chain uses TRBV18 and TRBJ1-3; tentatively, D is TRBD1 (5 bases). There are 14 residues in the CDR3. The germline CDR1 and CDR2 sequences are KGHSH and LQKENI. Trimming shortened V by 3 bases and J by 2 bases, and 8 bases separated the two germline ends. Here the CDR3 DNA reads TGTGCCAGCTCACCTGGAGGGGCTGGAAACACCATATATTTT. This gives the protein CASSPGGAGNTIYF.

In its sample, this clone was seen once. The chain employs TRBV2 and TRBJ1-2; possibly TRBD1 for D (5 bases). Germline V gives CDR1 SNHLY, CDR2 FYNNEI. The CDR3 has 14 amino acids. Deletions cut 7 bases from V and 4 bases from J, with 16 bases between. CDR3 region: CASTSSGQIYGYTF. For the CDR3, the DNA is TGTGCCAGCACGTCGTCAGGGCAAATCTATGGCTACACCTTC.

V gene TRBV5-6 combines with J gene TRBJ1-1; D call uncertain. CDR1 and CDR2 (germline): SGHDT, YYEEEE. V lost 0 bases and J 0 bases, leaving 9 bases between the germline ends. The CDR3 runs to 15 residues. CDR3 amino acids: CASSLGQIMNTEAFF. The CDR3 bases are TGTGCCAGCAGCTTGGGGCAGATCATGAACACTGAAGCTTTCTTT.

The chain joins TRBV14 to TRBJ2-1; 12 bases fit TRBD2. Per germline, CDR1 SGHDN and CDR2 FVKESK. The CDR3 length is 16 residues. Trimming took 3 bases from V and 7 from J; bases not matched to a gene: 7. CDR3 coding DNA: TGTGCCAGCAGCCAGCCTAGCGGGGGGGCATCGAATGAGCAGTTCTTC. It yields the protein CASSQPSGGASNEQFF.

V gene TRBV19 combines with J gene TRBJ2-1, with D perhaps TRBD2 (5 bases). The CDR3 sequence is 15 residues long. With 1 base removed from V and 0 bases from J, the gap between germline ends came to 7 bases. Germline loops: CDR1 LNHDA, CDR2 SQIVND (reference sequence). The CDR3: CASSIAGSSYNEQFF. CDR3 nucleotides: TGTGCCAGTAGTATAGCGGGGTCCTCCTACAATGAGCAGTTCTTC. Based on the CDR3 plus reference TRBV19 and TRBJ2-1, the full variable domain is DGGITQSPKYLFRKEGQNVTLSCEQNLNHDAMYWYRQDPGQGLRLIYYSQIVNDFQKGDIAEGYSVSREKKESFPLTVTSAQKNPTAFYLCASSIAGSSYNEQFFGPGTRLTVL.

This clone has more than one count but fewer than ten. The same CDR3 can be traced to other DNA sequences in this sample. This sequence joins TRBV19 and TRBJ1-2; D remains unclear. The CDR3 runs 12 residues. V was trimmed by 3 bases and J by 5 bases, leaving 7 bases between them. Germline loops: CDR1 LNHDA, CDR2 SQIVND (reference sequence). CDR3 bases: TGTGCCAGTAGTATCTCGGTTTATGGCTACACCTTC. It encodes CASSISVYGYTF.

This clone was seen once. V gene TRBV29-1 combines with J gene TRBJ2-7; 9 nucleotides match TRBD1. The junction had 4 bases not matched to a gene; V was cut back by 4 bases and J by 6 bases. CDR3 length: 12 amino acids. Germline-derived CDR1 and CDR2 are SQVTM and ANQGSEA. In DNA form, the CDR3 reads TGCAGCGTTGGGCTGACAGGGGGCGAGCAGTACTTC. Translating gives CSVGLTGGEQYF.

The V and J genes are TRBV5-4 and TRBJ1-2; D perhaps matches TRBD1 (6 bases). Trimming took 0 bases from V and 4 from J, leaving 16 bases between them. This CDR3 spans 16 amino acids. Germline CDR1 and CDR2: SGHNT and YYREEE (reference sequence). CDR3 amino acids: CASSLVGQGQSYGYTF. CDR3 bases: TGTGCCAGCAGCTTGGTAGGGCAGGGGCAGAGCTATGGCTACACCTTC. Together with reference TRBV5-4 and TRBJ1-2, the CDR3 gives the full variable domain: ETGVTQSPTHLIKTRGQQVTLRCSSQSGHNTVSWYQQALGQGPQFIFQYYREEENGRGNFPPRFSGLQFPNYSSELNVNALELDDSALYLCASSLVGQGQSYGYTFGSGTRLTVV.

The rearrangement joins TRBV27 to TRBJ2-5; a possible D gene is TRBD2 (6 bases). The V gene lost 6 bases and the J gene lost 3 bases, with 20 bases spanning the gap. Germline CDR1 and CDR2: MNHEY and SMNVEV (reference sequence). The CDR3 contains 16 residues. CDR3 coding DNA: TGTGCCAGCAGCGTTGACGGGGGATCGAACAAAGAGACCCAGTACTTC. This codes for CASSVDGGSNKETQYF.

V usage is TRBV2 and J usage is TRBJ1-5; possible D gene TRBD1, 5 bases. There are 14 residues in the CDR3. The germline V gene has CDR1 SNHLY and CDR2 FYNNEI. Trimming took 5 bases from V and 0 from J, leaving 8 bases between them. CDR3 DNA: TGTGCCAGCAGTCGACAGACTAGCAATCAGCCCCAGCATTTT. As protein: CASSRQTSNQPQHF.

This chain connects TRBV6-2 or TRBV6-3 to TRBJ2-1, with 7 bases lining up with TRBD1. Trimming took 5 bases from V and 12 from J; bases not matched to a gene: 10. The CDR3 length is 13 residues. Germline-derived CDR1 and CDR2 are MNHEY and SVGEGT. Written as DNA, the CDR3 is TGTGCCAGCAGTGGGACAGCGGCTCGTGGGCAGTTCTTC. Amino acid sequence: CASSGTAARGQFF.

This clone was observed a single time. The V call is TRBV7-2, the J call TRBJ1-2; TRBD1 matches 8 bases. V dropped 3 bases and J dropped 3; count of bases not matched to a gene: 6. Germline V gene lookup returns CDR1 SGHTA and CDR2 FQGNSA. The CDR3 spans 15 residues. CDR3 sequence reads: CASSFDRGSYYGYTF. CDR3 DNA sequence: TGTGCCAGCAGCTTTGACAGGGGCTCGTACTATGGCTACACCTTC.

The CDR3 bases are TGTGCTAGTGCCCTAGGGGGTCCCGGGGCCAACGTCCTGACTTTC. This codes for CASALGGPGANVLTF. The rearrangement joins TRBV12-5 to TRBJ2-6; D is possibly TRBD1 (6 bases). The CDR3 contains 15 residues. Per germline, CDR1 LGHNT and CDR2 FRNRAP. Trimming removed 7 bases from V and 4 bases from J, with 14 bases in between. The whole variable domain, remainder taken from reference TRBV12-5 and TRBJ2-6, is DARVTQTPRHKVTEMGQEVTMRCQPILGHNTVFWYRQTMMQGLELLAYFRNRAPLDDSGMPKDRFSAEMPDATLATLKIQPSEPRDSAVYFCASALGGPGANVLTFGAGSRLTVL.

The chain links TRBV6-5 to TRBJ2-7; 8 nucleotides match TRBD2. The CDR3 is 14 amino acids. The germline gives CDR1 MNHEY, CDR2 SVGAGI. Losses at the gene ends were 7 bases for V and 7 bases for J; bases not matched to a gene: 12. In DNA form, the CDR3 reads TGTGCCAGCACCCCCCGCGGGAGGTCGGGAGAGCAGTACTTC. Amino acids: CASTPRGRSGEQYF.

This chain links TRBV3-1 (or the pseudogene TRBV3-2) with TRBJ2-2; D not certain. Trimming cost V 5 bases and J 4 bases, with 17 bases left between them. CDR1 and CDR2 (germline): LGHDT, YNNKEL (reference sequence). The CDR3 contains 16 residues. CDR3 sequence: CASSAHQIQVTGELFF. The CDR3 DNA follows: TGTGCCAGCAGCGCCCACCAGATACAAGTCACCGGGGAGCTGTTTTTT.

This chain connects TRBV15 to TRBJ2-7; 13 nucleotides match TRBD2. Germline CDR1 LNHNV, CDR2 YYDKDF (reference sequence). The CDR3 runs to 15 residues. The junction had 5 bases not matched to a gene; V was cut back by 3 bases and J by 6 bases. The CDR3 loop reads CATSSRGLAGVEQYF. The DNA of the CDR3 is TGTGCCACCAGCAGCCGTGGACTAGCGGGAGTCGAGCAGTACTTC. Together with reference TRBV15 and TRBJ2-7, the CDR3 gives the full variable domain: DAMVIQNPRYQVTQFGKPVTLSCSQTLNHNVMYWYQQKSSQAPKLLFHYYDKDFNNEADTPDNFQSRRPNTSFCFLDIRSPGLGDTAMYLCATSSRGLAGVEQYFGPGTRLTVT.

This CDR3 is CASSSRHSGWEETQYF. The CDR3 coding sequence is TGTGCCAGTAGCAGCCGCCATTCCGGTTGGGAGGAGACCCAGTACTTC. V gene TRBV19 combines with J gene TRBJ2-5; possible D gene TRBD2, 5 bases. Trimming stripped 6 bases from V and 5 bases from J, with 22 bases between. This CDR3 has 16 amino acids. Germline V gene lookup returns CDR1 LNHDA and CDR2 SQIVND (reference sequence).

The CDR3 loop is CASSYAGLAGENEQFF. As DNA, the CDR3 is TGTGCCAGCAGTTACGCGGGACTAGCGGGAGAGAATGAGCAGTTCTTC. The rearrangement uses TRBV6-5 and TRBJ2-1, with 14 bases matching TRBD2. J lost 7 bases, V lost 2 bases, and 4 bases had no gene match. This CDR3 spans 16 amino acids. From germline, CDR1 is MNHEY and CDR2 SVGAGI.

This clone is a singleton in its sample. The genes are TRBV11-1 and TRBJ2-1; the D gene is possibly TRBD2 (6 bases). In germline, CDR1 is SGHAT, CDR2 FQDESV (reference sequence). V lost 5 bases and J lost 8, with 10 bases in between. The CDR3 extends over 12 amino acids. In DNA form, the CDR3 reads TGTGCCAGCAGCCCGACTAGGGATGAGCAGTTCTTC. It specifies CASSPTRDEQFF. Full variable domain (remainder filled in from reference TRBV11-1 and TRBJ2-1): EAEVAQSPRYKITEKSQAVAFWCDPISGHATLYWYRQILGQGPELLVQFQDESVVDDSQLPKDRFSAERLKGVDSTLKIQPAELGDSAMYLCASSPTRDEQFFGPGTRLTVL.